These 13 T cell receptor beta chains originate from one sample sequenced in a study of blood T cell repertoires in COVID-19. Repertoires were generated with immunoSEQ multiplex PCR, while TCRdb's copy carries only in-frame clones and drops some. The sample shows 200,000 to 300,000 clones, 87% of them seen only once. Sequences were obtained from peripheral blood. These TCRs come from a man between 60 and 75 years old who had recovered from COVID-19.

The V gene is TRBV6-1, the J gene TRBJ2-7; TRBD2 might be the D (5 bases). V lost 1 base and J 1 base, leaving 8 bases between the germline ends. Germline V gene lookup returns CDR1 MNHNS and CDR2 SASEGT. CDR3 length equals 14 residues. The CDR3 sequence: CASSEERLSYEQYV. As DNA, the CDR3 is TGTGCCAGCAGTGAAGAGCGGCTTTCCTACGAGCAGTACGTC.

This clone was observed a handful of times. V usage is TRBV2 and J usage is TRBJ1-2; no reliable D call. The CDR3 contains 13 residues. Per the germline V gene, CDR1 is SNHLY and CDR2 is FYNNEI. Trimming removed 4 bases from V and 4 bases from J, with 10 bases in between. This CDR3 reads CASSAGSLYGYTF. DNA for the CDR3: TGTGCCAGCAGTGCCGGGTCCCTCTATGGCTACACCTTC.

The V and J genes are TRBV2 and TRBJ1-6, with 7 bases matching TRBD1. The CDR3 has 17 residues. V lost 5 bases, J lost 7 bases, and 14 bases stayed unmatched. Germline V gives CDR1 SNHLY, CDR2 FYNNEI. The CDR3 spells CASSPPVKGARNSPLHF. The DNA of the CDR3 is TGTGCCAGCAGTCCCCCCGTGAAGGGGGCAAGGAATTCACCCCTCCACTTT.

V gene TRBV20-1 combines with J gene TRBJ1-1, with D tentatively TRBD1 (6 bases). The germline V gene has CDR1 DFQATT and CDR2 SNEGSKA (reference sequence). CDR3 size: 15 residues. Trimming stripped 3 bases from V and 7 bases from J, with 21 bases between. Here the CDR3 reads CSASPLAGAVGEAFF. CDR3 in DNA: TGCAGTGCTAGTCCCTTAGCGGGGGCGGTGGGTGAAGCTTTCTTT.

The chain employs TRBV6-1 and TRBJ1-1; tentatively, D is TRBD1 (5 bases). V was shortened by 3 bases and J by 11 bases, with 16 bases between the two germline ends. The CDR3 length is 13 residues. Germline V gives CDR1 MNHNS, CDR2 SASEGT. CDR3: CASSDREVKDAFF. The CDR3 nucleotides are TGTGCCAGCAGTGACAGGGAGGTTAAGGATGCTTTCTTT.

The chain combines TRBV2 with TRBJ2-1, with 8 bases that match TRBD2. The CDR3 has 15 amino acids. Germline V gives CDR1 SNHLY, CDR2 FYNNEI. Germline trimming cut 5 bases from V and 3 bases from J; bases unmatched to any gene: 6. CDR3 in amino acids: CASSLVAGNYNEQFF. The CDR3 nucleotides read TGTGCCAGCAGTCTAGTAGCGGGGAACTACAATGAGCAGTTCTTC.

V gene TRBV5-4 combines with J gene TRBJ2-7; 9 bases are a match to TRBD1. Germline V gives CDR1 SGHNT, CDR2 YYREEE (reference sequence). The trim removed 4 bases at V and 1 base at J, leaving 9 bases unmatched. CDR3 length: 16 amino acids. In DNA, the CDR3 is TGTGCCAGCAGCCGATCGACAGGGGGGATTTCCTACGAGCAGTACTTC. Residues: CASSRSTGGISYEQYF.

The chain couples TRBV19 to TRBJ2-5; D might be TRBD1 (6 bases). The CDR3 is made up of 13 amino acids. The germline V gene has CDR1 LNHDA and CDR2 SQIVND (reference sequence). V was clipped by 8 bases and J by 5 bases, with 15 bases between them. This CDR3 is CASGFRGFETQYF. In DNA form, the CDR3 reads TGTGCCAGTGGCTTTAGGGGGTTTGAGACCCAGTACTTC.

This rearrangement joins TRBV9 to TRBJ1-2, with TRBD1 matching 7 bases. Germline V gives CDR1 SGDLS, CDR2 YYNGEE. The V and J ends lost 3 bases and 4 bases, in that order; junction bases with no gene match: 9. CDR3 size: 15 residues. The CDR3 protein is CASSADDRVFYGYTF. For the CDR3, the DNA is TGTGCCAGCAGCGCCGACGACAGGGTCTTCTATGGCTACACCTTC.

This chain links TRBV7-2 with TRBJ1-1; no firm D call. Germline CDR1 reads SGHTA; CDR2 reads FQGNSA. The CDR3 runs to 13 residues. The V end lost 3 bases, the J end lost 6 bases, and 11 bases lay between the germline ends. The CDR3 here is CASSLYEASEAFF. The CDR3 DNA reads TGTGCCAGCAGCTTGTATGAGGCATCTGAAGCTTTCTTT. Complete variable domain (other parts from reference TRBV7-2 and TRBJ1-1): GAGVSQSPSNKVTEKGKDVELRCDPISGHTALYWYRQSLGQGLEFLIYFQGNSAPDKSGLPSDRFSAERTGGSVSTLTIQRTQQEDSAVYLCASSLYEASEAFFGQGTRLTVV.

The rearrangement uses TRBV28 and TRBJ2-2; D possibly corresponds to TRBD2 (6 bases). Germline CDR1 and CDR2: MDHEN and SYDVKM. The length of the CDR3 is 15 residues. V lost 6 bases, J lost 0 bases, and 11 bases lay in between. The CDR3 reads CASSPPGANTGELFF. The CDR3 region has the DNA TGTGCCAGCAGCCCTCCGGGGGCGAACACCGGGGAGCTGTTTTTT. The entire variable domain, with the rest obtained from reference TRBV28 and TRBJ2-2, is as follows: DVKVTQSSRYLVKRTGEKVFLECVQDMDHENMFWYRQDPGLGLRLIYFSYDVKMKEKGDIPEGYSVSREKKERFSLILESASTNQTSMYLCASSPPGANTGELFFGEGSRLTVL.

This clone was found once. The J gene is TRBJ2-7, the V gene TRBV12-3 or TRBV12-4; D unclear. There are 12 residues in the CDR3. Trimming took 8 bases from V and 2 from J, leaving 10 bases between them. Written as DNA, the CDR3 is TGTGCCAGCGGCCAACGAACCTACGAGCAGTACTTC. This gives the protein CASGQRTYEQYF.

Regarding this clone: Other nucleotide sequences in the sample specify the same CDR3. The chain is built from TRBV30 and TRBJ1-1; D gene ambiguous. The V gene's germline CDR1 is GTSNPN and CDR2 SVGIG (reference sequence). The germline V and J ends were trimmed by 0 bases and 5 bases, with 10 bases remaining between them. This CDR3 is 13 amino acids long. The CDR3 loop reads CAWSVSGWTEAFF. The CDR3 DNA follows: TGTGCCTGGAGTGTATCGGGGTGGACTGAAGCTTTCTTT.